This T cell receptor (beta chain) derives from a study of blood T cell repertoires in COVID-19 (dated by TCRdb to about 2020). Regarding the complete study: Collaborator samples came from the United States, Italy and Spain and covered acute and convalescent phases of COVID-19. The material from the prospective study consisted of cDNA or gDNA derived from T cells, B-cell-depleted T cells, or PBMCs. The dataset comprised deeply sampled blood TCRbeta repertoires from subjects exposed to, actively infected with, or recovered from COVID-19. The repertoires were released in a freely available public database intended as a resource for research on the immune response to SARS-CoV-2. Samples came from the ongoing ImmuneRACE study (first 160 participants) plus 1,254 subjects from 6 global collaborators. Sample metadata almost always included a de-identified subject ID, COVID-19 status, age in years and sex. HLA class I and class II types, where available, came from metadata supplied by the sample provider rather than from assay-based typing. What the authors observed across the whole study: How much clinical and demographic metadata was included differed by source and by participant, and the metadata was provided uncurated.

CDR1 and CDR2, looked up from the germline V gene, are MGHDK and SYGVNS. There are 15 amino acids in the CDR3, from cysteine to phenylalanine inclusive. Only the CDR3 part of the read is kept: 45 bases, read in frame from the first base. Trimming accounts for 9 bases at V and 2 bases at J, while the number of junction bases matched to no gene is 9. TCRbeta CDR3 regions were amplified from genomic DNA by means of the immunoSEQ Assay, a bias-controlled multiplex PCR. Under the source paper's analysis protocol: The number of nucleated cells in each sample was estimated by amplification of reference gene primers within the assay. To quantify the absolute abundance of each unique TCRbeta CDR3 rearrangement, sequence reads were collapsed and filtered. For each sample, productive Simpson clonality was calculated as the square root of Simpson's diversity index across productive rearrangements. TCRdb mirrors the immuneACCESS table, restricted to in-frame sequences. Some clones are absent from its copies; in checked studies, under half trace to an unresolved V gene, and the reason for the others is unknown. That table gives V, J and clone size, and the DNA gave D and trimming. The sample includes fewer than 70,000 clones, with approximately 92% observed a single time. The ten top clones hold approximately 4.2% of the sample.

Whole blood was collected in K2EDTA tubes by collaborating institutions according to the institutions' own protocols. For TCRbeta analysis, collaborators shipped samples as frozen whole blood, isolated PBMCs, or DNA extracted from either of those sample types. As regards this clone: What this receptor recognizes is not known. Base qualities were left out, and no much larger clone turns up one base away.

The specimen sequenced was peripheral blood. This TCR was recovered from a middle-aged man with active COVID-19. The V gene is TRBV25-1 and the J gene is TRBJ2-1; 8 bases in between match TRBD2. This receptor has the CDR3 CASTGNGGAYNEQFF. The nucleotide sequence is TGTGCCAGTACAGGGAACGGGGGGGCCTACAATGAGCAGTTCTTC.